Presented here are 28 T cell receptor beta chains from one specimen sequenced in a study of blood T cell repertoires in COVID-19. This table comes from immunoSEQ multiplex PCR, and its TCRdb copy is limited to in-frame clones, with some not included. This sample has tens of thousands of clones, with about 80% found just once. Sequencing used peripheral blood. Receptor source: a human donor in a cohort sampled during active COVID-19.

This chain connects TRBV4-3 to TRBJ2-7; weak D call: TRBD2 (7 bases). The CDR3 spans 15 residues. Germline loops: CDR1 LGHNA, CDR2 YSLEER. Trimming left V 3 bases short and J 7 bases short, with 19 bases between. CDR3: CASSQFLGGAREQYF. For the CDR3, the DNA is TGCGCCAGCAGCCAGTTTCTAGGGGGGGCGAGGGAGCAGTACTTC.

The CDR3: CASSHTSGGSYEQYF. The CDR3 coding sequence is TGCGCCAGCAGCCACACTAGCGGGGGTTCCTACGAGCAGTACTTC. This chain uses TRBV4-3 with TRBJ2-7, with 11 nucleotides matching TRBD2. The ends lost 3 bases at V and 1 base at J; junction bases unmatched: 2. The length of the CDR3 is 15 residues. Germline lookup yields CDR1 LGHNA and CDR2 YSLEER.

The rearrangement links TRBV28 to TRBJ1-3, with D unresolved. The V end was cut by 2 bases, the J end by 5 bases, with 4 bases between. The CDR3 has 12 residues. The germline V gene has CDR1 MDHEN and CDR2 SYDVKM. CDR3 amino acids: CASSLQRNTIYF. The CDR3 bases are TGTGCCAGCAGTTTACAAAGAAACACCATATATTTT.

V is TRBV5-6 and J is TRBJ2-7; D gene ambiguous. CDR1 is SGHDT, CDR2 YYEEEE, per germline. The CDR3 spans 14 residues. The germline V and J ends were trimmed by 0 bases and 2 bases, with 9 bases remaining between them. The CDR3 region is CASSLALRPYEQYF. CDR3 bases: TGTGCCAGCAGCTTGGCTTTGCGGCCCTACGAGCAGTACTTC.

The chain couples TRBV15 to TRBJ1-4; D unresolved. Germline V CDR1 and CDR2: LNHNV, YYDKDF (reference sequence). CDR3 length: 15 residues. V shed 4 bases and J shed 0 bases, with 9 bases lying between them. CDR3 sequence (DNA): TGTGCCACCAGCACGAACGGTGCAACTAATGAAAAACTGTTTTTT. This encodes CATSTNGATNEKLFF.

This chain uses TRBV28 with TRBJ1-5, with D possibly TRBD1 on 6 matching bases. This CDR3 is built from 13 residues. V lost 11 bases and J 3 bases, leaving 14 bases between the germline ends. In germline, CDR1 is MDHEN, CDR2 SYDVKM. The CDR3 loop is CASHRVPNQPQHF. For the CDR3, the DNA is TGTGCCTCCCACAGGGTGCCCAATCAGCCCCAGCATTTT.

The V gene is TRBV12-2, the J gene TRBJ1-2; the table's D call, TRBD1, has no DNA check behind it. TRBV12-2 is a documented pseudogene. This CDR3 comprises 14 residues. The CDR3 nucleotides read TGTGCAAGTCGCTTAGCGCGACAACGATATGGCTACACCTTC. It is translated as CASRLARQRYGYTF.

The chain combines TRBV19 with TRBJ1-4; 8 bases match TRBD1. CDR3 length equals 17 residues. The ends lost 4 bases at V and 1 base at J; junction bases unmatched: 8. CDR1 is LNHDA, CDR2 SQIVND, per germline (reference sequence). CDR3 residues: CASSTGTGDVTNEKLFF. The CDR3 bases are TGTGCCAGTAGTACCGGGACAGGCGACGTAACTAATGAAAAACTGTTTTTT.

The chain joins TRBV12-3 or TRBV12-4 to TRBJ2-7; 8 bases agree with TRBD2. Trimming removed 6 bases from V and 3 bases from J; junction bases left unmatched: 1. The CDR3 extends over 12 amino acids. DNA for the CDR3: TGTGCCAGCAGCGGGGGGGTCTACGAGCAGTACTTC. It yields the protein CASSGGVYEQYF.

The chain joins TRBV7-3 to TRBJ1-6; D is perhaps TRBD1 (6 bases). The CDR3 length is 13 residues. The germline gives CDR1 SGHTA, CDR2 FQGTGA. V lost 4 bases and J lost 9, with 10 bases in between. CDR3: CASSSQQGSPLHF. The CDR3 nucleotides are TGTGCCAGCAGCTCCCAACAGGGTTCACCCCTCCACTTT.

The V gene is TRBV7-9, the J gene TRBJ2-1; D is perhaps TRBD1 (6 bases). Trimming removed 2 bases at V and 8 bases at J, with 13 bases between. Germline V CDR1 and CDR2: SEHNR, FQNEAQ (reference sequence). The CDR3 sequence is 14 residues long. The CDR3: CASSLLAYRDEQFF. For the CDR3, the DNA is TGTGCCAGCAGCTTATTAGCCTACAGGGATGAGCAGTTCTTC.

The chain couples TRBV7-9 to TRBJ1-2, with D possibly TRBD1 on 5 matching bases. Trimming removed 2 bases from V and 4 bases from J, with 11 bases in between. The CDR3 extends over 14 amino acids. CDR1 and CDR2 (germline): SEHNR, FQNEAQ (reference sequence). The CDR3 nucleotides read TGTGCCAGCAGCTTATCGCGAGACAGCTATGGCTACACCTTC. Its translation: CASSLSRDSYGYTF. Complete variable domain (other parts from reference TRBV7-9 and TRBJ1-2): DTGVSQNPRHKITKRGQNVTFRCDPISEHNRLYWYRQTLGQGPEFLTYFQNEAQLEKSRLLSDRFSAERPKGSFSTLEIQRTEQGDSAMYLCASSLSRDSYGYTFGSGTRLTVV.

This chain uses TRBV4-3 with TRBJ1-2, with 9 bases matching TRBD1. Germline CDR1 is LGHNA and CDR2 is YSLEER. V lost 2 bases to trimming and J lost 7 bases; unmatched junction nucleotides: 8. This CDR3 has 15 residues. CDR3 DNA: TGCGCCAGCAGCCAATCCCACAGGGGGCTTTTTGGCTACACCTTC. It codes for CASSQSHRGLFGYTF.

This chain uses TRBV2 with TRBJ1-2; 10 bases line up with TRBD1. Unmatched junction bases numbered 3, after V lost 5 bases and J lost 0 bases. The CDR3 length is 15 residues. Germline loops: CDR1 SNHLY, CDR2 FYNNEI. The CDR3 DNA reads TGTGCCAGCAGTTGGGGGACAGGGGCTAACTATGGCTACACCTTC. Protein: CASSWGTGANYGYTF.

This clone was observed a single time. The genes are TRBV5-6 and TRBJ1-1; D unclear. The germline CDR1 and CDR2 sequences are SGHDT and YYEEEE. The germline V and J ends were trimmed by 4 bases and 4 bases, with 11 bases remaining between them. This CDR3 contains 13 residues. The CDR3 DNA sequence: TGTGCCAGCAGCCATGGAGGGAGCACTGAAGCTTTCTTT. Residues: CASSHGGSTEAFF.

The gene calls are TRBV30 and TRBJ1-2, with 7 bases lining up with TRBD1. The CDR3 has 15 residues. The V segment lost 0 bases and the J segment 6 bases; nucleotides outside the gene matches: 10. Germline V CDR1 and CDR2: GTSNPN, SVGIG (reference sequence). The CDR3 is CAWSVHLGGRNGYTF. CDR3 nucleotide sequence: TGTGCCTGGAGTGTACATTTAGGGGGCAGGAATGGCTACACCTTC.

The V and J genes are TRBV2 and TRBJ1-1; TRBD1 is a possible D gene (5 bases). The ends were cut back, 8 bases at V and 0 bases at J, with 10 bases in the middle. CDR3 length: 13 residues. Germline CDR1 is SNHLY and CDR2 is FYNNEI. The CDR3 sequence: CASLDSMNTEAFF. The CDR3 DNA is TGTGCCAGCCTCGACAGCATGAACACTGAAGCTTTCTTT.

J is TRBJ2-3 and V is TRBV7-9, with 8 bases that match TRBD2. Trimming at V came to 5 bases and at J to 2 bases, leaving 6 bases not matched to a gene. The germline gives CDR1 SEHNR, CDR2 FQNEAQ (reference sequence). This CDR3 contains 15 residues. This chain's CDR3 is CASSKGREVTDTQYF. The DNA of the CDR3 is TGTGCCAGCAGCAAGGGGCGGGAGGTCACAGATACGCAGTATTTT.

There are a few counts of this clone. This sequence joins TRBV30 and TRBJ1-5; the D is unclear. The CDR3 runs 13 residues. The germline gives CDR1 GTSNPN, CDR2 SVGIG (reference sequence). V lost 0 bases and J lost 7, with 10 bases in between. CDR3 sequence: CAWSVRVGQPQHF. In DNA form, the CDR3 reads TGTGCCTGGAGTGTCCGGGTAGGACAGCCCCAGCATTTT.

The V and J genes are TRBV3-1 (or the pseudogene TRBV3-2) and TRBJ2-2; 7 positions match TRBD1. Germline CDR1 is LGHDT and CDR2 is YNNKEL (reference sequence). The CDR3 contains 16 residues. V was clipped by 1 base and J by 2 bases; unmatched bases: 4. The CDR3 region has the DNA TGTGCCAGCAGCCAAGCAACAGGGGTAAACACCGGGGAGCTGTTTTTT. Translating gives CASSQATGVNTGELFF.

DNA for the CDR3: TGTGCCACCACTTACCGGGTCCTTCCCCGCTACGAGCAGTACTTC. Its protein product is CATTYRVLPRYEQYF. The J gene is TRBJ2-7, the V gene TRBV24-1; D is uncertain. CDR1 KGHDR and CDR2 SFDVKD come from the germline V gene. The CDR3 extends over 15 amino acids. V was trimmed by 8 bases and J by 3 bases, leaving 19 bases between them.

V usage is TRBV5-6 and J usage is TRBJ2-7, with TRBD2 identical over 7 bases. Germline CDR1 reads SGHDT; CDR2 reads YYEEEE. J gave up 0 bases and V 3 bases, and 3 bases lay outside the gene matches. The CDR3 contains 14 residues. For the CDR3, the DNA is TGTGCCAGCAGCTCGGGACTAACCTCCTACGAGCAGTACTTC. Translated, it gives CASSSGLTSYEQYF.

V usage is TRBV6-5 and J usage is TRBJ1-6; a weak D match, TRBD1 (6 bases). This CDR3 has 14 residues. V lost 2 bases and J lost 9, with 11 bases in between. Germline V CDR1 and CDR2: MNHEY, SVGAGI. As DNA, the CDR3 is TGTGCCAGCAGTTACAAAGGGGGAACTTCACCCCTCCACTTT. Translation gives CASSYKGGTSPLHF.

This chain links TRBV6-5 with TRBJ2-3; the match to TRBD2 covers 7 bases. This CDR3 is 15 amino acids long. V gave up 7 bases and J gave up 0 bases; unmatched junction bases: 7. Germline V CDR1 and CDR2: MNHEY, SVGAGI. The CDR3 reads CASNRDYSSTDTQYF. The CDR3 DNA follows: TGTGCCAGCAATCGGGACTACTCTAGCACAGATACGCAGTATTTT.

This chain joins TRBV28 and TRBJ2-7, with D possibly being TRBD1 (5 bases). This CDR3 region has 14 residues. CDR1 and CDR2 (germline): MDHEN, SYDVKM. Deletions cut 3 bases from V and 1 base from J, with 10 bases between. The CDR3 DNA reads as TGTGCCAGCAGTTTTATGGGGCCTTCCTACGAGCAGTACTTC. Protein: CASSFMGPSYEQYF.

The CDR3 bases are TGCGCCAGCAGCCAAGGGGCAGCTAGCAATCAGCCCCAGCATTTT. It yields the protein CASSQGAASNQPQHF. V and J are TRBV4-3 and TRBJ1-5; no clear D. Germline V lookup: CDR1 LGHNA, CDR2 YSLEER. Deletions cut 1 base from V and 0 bases from J, with 7 bases between. CDR3 length equals 15 residues.

This clone appeared once. V usage is TRBV5-1 and J usage is TRBJ2-2; 7 nucleotides align to TRBD1. CDR3 length: 13 amino acids. Trimming cost V 4 bases and J 7 bases; bases outside gene matches: 4. From germline, CDR1 is SGHRS and CDR2 YFSETQ. The CDR3 reads CASSGQEHGELFF. DNA of the CDR3: TGCGCCAGCAGCGGACAGGAACACGGGGAGCTGTTTTTT.

This chain connects TRBV9 to TRBJ1-2; 10 bases fit TRBD1. V was clipped by 0 bases and J by 7 bases; unmatched bases: 6. There are 15 residues in the CDR3. Germline V gene lookup returns CDR1 SGDLS and CDR2 YYNGEE. CDR3 nucleotides: TGTGCCAGCAGCGTAGAGGACAGGGGGTTGAGTGGCTACACCTTC. It codes for CASSVEDRGLSGYTF.